Detailed here is one T cell receptor (beta chain). No antigen is known for it. RNA extraction and reverse transcription yielded cDNA as sequencing template. Using immunoSEQ multiplex PCR, the repertoire was profiled, and TCRdb retains in-frame clones only, with some absent. The sample records around 50,000 clones, around 96% being singletons. The sample comes from a study of CD8+ T cells in alopecia areata. As for the study in general: Those treated were given oral tofacitinib at 5 to 10 mg twice daily. Study observations and caveats: Unlike in mice, where it was clearer, TCR sharing across patients was less clear, possibly HLA-related. Across lesional scalp, and particularly alopecia totalis/universalis, clonality surpassed that of normal scalp.

From germline, CDR1 is MNHEY and CDR2 SMNVEV (reference sequence). The germline V and J ends were trimmed by 5 bases and 1 base, with 8 bases remaining between them. The length of the CDR3 is 14 residues. Those with alopecia areata gave lesional scalp punch biopsies and peripheral blood. The rearrangement joins TRBV27 to TRBJ2-2; a weak D match, TRBD1 (5 bases). The source of this sequence is a human donor with alopecia areata. The material was CD8+ T cells sorted from blood, obtained at week 0. CDR3 bases: TGTGCCAGCAGTCCCGGACAGAACACCGGGGAGCTGTTTTTT. Translation: CASSPGQNTGELFF.